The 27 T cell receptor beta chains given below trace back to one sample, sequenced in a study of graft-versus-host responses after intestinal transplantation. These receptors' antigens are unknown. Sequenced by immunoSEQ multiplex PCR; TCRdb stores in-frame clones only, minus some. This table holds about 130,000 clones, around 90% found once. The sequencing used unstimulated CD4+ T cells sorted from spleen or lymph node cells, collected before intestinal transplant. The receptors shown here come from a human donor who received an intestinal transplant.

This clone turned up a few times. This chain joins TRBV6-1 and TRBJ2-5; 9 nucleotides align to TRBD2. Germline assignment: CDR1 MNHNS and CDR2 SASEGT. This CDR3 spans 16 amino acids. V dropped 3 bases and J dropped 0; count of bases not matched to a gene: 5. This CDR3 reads CASSDWRGGYQETQYF. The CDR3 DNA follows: TGTGCCAGCAGTGATTGGCGGGGGGGGTACCAAGAGACCCAGTACTTC.

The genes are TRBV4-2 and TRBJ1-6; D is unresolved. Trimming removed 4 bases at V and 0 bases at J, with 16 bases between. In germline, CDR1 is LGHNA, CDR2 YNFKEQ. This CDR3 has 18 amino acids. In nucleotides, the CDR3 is TGTGCCAGCAGCCGTCAAAGGACCGAGAGCTCCTATAATTCACCCCTCCACTTT. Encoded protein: CASSRQRTESSYNSPLHF.

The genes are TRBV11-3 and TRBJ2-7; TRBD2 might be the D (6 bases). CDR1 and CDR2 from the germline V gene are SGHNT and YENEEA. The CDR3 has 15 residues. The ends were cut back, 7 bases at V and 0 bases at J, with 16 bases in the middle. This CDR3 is CASNSRGTHSYEQYF. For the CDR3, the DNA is TGTGCCAGCAATAGCCGGGGGACTCACTCCTACGAGCAGTACTTC.

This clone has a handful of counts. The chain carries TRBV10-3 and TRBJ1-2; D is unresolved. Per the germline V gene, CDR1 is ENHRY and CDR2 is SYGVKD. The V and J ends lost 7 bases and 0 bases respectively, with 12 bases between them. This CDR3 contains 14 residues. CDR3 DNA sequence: TGTGCCATCACAACTGACACGGCTAACTATGGCTACACCTTC. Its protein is CAITTDTANYGYTF.

CDR3 residues: CASSALQGATYEQYF. DNA of the CDR3: TGTGCCAGCAGTGCCCTACAGGGGGCCACCTACGAGCAGTACTTC. The rearrangement links TRBV25-1 to TRBJ2-7; 9 bases line up with TRBD1. CDR1 and CDR2 from the germline V gene are MGHDK and SYGVNS. Losses at the gene ends were 4 bases for V and 2 bases for J; bases not matched to a gene: 6. This CDR3 has 15 residues.

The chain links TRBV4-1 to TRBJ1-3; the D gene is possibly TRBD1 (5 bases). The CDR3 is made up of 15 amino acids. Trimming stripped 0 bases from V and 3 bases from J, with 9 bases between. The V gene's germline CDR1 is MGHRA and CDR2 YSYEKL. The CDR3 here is CASSQEGGVGNTIYF. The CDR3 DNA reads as TGCGCCAGCAGCCAAGAGGGAGGGGTTGGAAACACCATATATTTT.

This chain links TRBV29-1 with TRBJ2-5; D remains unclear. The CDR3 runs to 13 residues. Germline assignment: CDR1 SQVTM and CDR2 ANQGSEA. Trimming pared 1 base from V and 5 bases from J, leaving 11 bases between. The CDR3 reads CSVEVDFGETQYF. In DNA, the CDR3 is TGCAGCGTTGAAGTTGATTTCGGGGAGACCCAGTACTTC.

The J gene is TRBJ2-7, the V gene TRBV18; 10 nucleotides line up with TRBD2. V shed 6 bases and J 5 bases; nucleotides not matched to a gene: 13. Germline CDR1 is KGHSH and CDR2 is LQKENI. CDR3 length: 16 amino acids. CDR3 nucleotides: TGTGCCAGCTCGTCTAGCGGGGGACAAACACGCCACGAGCAGTACTTC. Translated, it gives CASSSSGGQTRHEQYF.

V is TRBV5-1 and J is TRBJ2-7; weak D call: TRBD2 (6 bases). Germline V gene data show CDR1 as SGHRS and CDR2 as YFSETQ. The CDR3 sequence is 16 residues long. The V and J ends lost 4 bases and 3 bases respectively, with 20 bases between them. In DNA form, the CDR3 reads TGCGCCAGCAGCCCCGCCGGGGGAAGGGCGGGCTACGAGCAGTACTTC. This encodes CASSPAGGRAGYEQYF.

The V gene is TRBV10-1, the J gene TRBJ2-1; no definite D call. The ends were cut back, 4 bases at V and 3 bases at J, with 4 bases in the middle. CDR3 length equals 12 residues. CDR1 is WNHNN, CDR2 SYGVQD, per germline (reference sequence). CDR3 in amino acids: CASSGGYNEQFF. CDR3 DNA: TGCGCCAGCAGTGGAGGCTACAATGAGCAGTTCTTC.

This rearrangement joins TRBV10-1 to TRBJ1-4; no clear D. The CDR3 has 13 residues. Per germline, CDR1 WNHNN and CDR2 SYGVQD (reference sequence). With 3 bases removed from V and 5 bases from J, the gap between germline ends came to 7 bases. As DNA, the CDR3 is TGCGCCAGCAGTGACAGAGAAAATGAAAAACTGTTTTTT. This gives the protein CASSDRENEKLFF.

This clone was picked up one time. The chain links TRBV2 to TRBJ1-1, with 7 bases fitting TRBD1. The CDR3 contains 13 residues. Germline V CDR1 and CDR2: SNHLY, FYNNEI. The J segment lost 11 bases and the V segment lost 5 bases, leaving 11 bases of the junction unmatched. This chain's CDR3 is CASSKGAGVIAFF. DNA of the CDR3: TGTGCCAGCAGTAAGGGGGCAGGGGTCATTGCTTTCTTT.

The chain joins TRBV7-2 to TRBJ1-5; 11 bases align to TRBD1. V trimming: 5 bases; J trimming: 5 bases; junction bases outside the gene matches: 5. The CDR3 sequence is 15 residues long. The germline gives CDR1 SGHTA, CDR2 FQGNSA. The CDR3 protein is CASSSGQGAYQPQHF. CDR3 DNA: TGTGCCAGCAGCAGCGGACAGGGGGCATATCAGCCCCAGCATTTT.

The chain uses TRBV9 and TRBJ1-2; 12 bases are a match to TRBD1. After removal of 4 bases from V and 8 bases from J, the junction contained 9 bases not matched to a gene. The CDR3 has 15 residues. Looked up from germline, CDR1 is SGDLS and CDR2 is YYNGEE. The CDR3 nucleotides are TGTGCCAGCAGCCATTCCGGGACAGGGGGCTCCGGCTACACCTTC. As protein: CASSHSGTGGSGYTF.

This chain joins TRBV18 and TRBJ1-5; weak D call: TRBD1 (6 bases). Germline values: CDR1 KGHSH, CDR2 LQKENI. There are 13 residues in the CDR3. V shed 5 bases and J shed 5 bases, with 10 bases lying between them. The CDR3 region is CASSKGEDQPQHF. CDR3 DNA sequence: TGTGCCAGCTCAAAGGGGGAAGATCAGCCCCAGCATTTT. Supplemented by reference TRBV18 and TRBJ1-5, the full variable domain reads NAGVMQNPRHLVRRRGQEARLRCSPMKGHSHVYWYRQLPEEGLKFMVYLQKENIIDESGMPKERFSAEFPKEGPSILRIQQVVRGDSAAYFCASSKGEDQPQHFGDGTRLSIL.

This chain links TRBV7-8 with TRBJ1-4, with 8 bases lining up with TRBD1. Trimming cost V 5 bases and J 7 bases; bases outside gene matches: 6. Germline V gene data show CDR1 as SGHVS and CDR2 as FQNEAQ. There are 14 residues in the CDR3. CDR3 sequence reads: CASSPDRAGEKLFF. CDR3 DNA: TGTGCCAGCAGCCCGGACAGGGCGGGTGAAAAACTGTTTTTT.

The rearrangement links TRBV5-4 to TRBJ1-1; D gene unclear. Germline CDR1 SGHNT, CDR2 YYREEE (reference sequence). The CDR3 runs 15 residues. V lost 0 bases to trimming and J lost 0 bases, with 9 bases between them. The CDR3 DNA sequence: TGTGCCAGCAGCTTGGTTAGTGGCATGAACACTGAAGCTTTCTTT. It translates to CASSLVSGMNTEAFF. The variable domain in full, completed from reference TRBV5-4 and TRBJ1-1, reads ETGVTQSPTHLIKTRGQQVTLRCSSQSGHNTVSWYQQALGQGPQFIFQYYREEENGRGNFPPRFSGLQFPNYSSELNVNALELDDSALYLCASSLVSGMNTEAFFGQGTRLTVV.

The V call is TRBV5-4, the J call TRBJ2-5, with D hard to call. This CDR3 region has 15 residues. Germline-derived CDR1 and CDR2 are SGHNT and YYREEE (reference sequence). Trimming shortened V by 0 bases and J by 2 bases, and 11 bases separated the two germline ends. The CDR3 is CASSLAGVRQETQYF. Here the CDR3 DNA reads TGTGCCAGCAGCTTGGCTGGGGTTAGGCAAGAGACCCAGTACTTC.

The CDR3 loop reads CASSLVRGQAYEQYF. CDR3 bases: TGTGCCAGCAGCTTAGTGCGGGGGCAAGCCTACGAGCAGTACTTC. The chain couples TRBV7-9 to TRBJ2-7; perhaps TRBD2 as D (7 bases). The germline V gene has CDR1 SEHNR and CDR2 FQNEAQ (reference sequence). The V end lost 1 base, the J end lost 2 bases, and 12 bases lay between the germline ends. The CDR3 covers 15 residues.

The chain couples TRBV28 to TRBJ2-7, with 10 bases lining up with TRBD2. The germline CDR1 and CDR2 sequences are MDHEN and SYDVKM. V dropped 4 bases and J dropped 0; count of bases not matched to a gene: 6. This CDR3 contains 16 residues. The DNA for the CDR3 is TGTGCCAGCAGTTGGGGGAGCGGGGGGGCCTCCTACGAGCAGTACTTC. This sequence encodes CASSWGSGGASYEQYF.

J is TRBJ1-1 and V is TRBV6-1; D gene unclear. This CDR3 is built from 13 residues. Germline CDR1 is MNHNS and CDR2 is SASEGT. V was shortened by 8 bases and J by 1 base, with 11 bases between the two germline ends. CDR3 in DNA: TGTGCCAGCGCTAACCCAAAGAACACTGAAGCTTTCTTT. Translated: CASANPKNTEAFF.

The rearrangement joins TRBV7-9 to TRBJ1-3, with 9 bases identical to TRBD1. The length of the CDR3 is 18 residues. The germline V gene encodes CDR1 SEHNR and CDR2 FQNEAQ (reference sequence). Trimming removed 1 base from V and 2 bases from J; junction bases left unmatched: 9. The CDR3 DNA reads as TGTGCCAGCAGCTTAGTATTACCCCGGACAGGGGCTGGAAACACCATATATTTT. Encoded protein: CASSLVLPRTGAGNTIYF.

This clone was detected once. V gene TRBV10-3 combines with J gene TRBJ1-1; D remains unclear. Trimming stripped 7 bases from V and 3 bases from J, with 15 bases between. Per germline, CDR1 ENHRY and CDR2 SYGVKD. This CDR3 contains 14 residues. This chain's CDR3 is CAINPGYGDTEAFF. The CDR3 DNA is TGTGCCATCAACCCTGGGTATGGAGACACTGAAGCTTTCTTT.

In DNA form, the CDR3 reads TGCGCCAGCACCGCCGACAGGATGTATGGCTACACCTTC. Protein: CASTADRMYGYTF. This chain uses TRBV5-1 with TRBJ1-2; possible D gene TRBD1, 6 bases. CDR1 is SGHRS, CDR2 YFSETQ, per germline. The CDR3 is made up of 13 amino acids. The ends were cut back, 6 bases at V and 5 bases at J, with 14 bases in the middle.

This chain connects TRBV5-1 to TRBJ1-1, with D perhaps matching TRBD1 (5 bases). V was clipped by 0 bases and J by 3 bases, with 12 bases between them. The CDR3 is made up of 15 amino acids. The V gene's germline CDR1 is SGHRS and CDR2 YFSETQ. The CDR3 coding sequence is TGCGCCAGCAGCTTGGCGGTCGGGGGACACACTGAAGCTTTCTTT. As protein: CASSLAVGGHTEAFF.

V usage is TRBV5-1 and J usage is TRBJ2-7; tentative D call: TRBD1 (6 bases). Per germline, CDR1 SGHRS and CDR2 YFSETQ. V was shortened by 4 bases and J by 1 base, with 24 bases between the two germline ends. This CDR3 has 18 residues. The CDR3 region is CASSPPWGPKGRSYEQYF. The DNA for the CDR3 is TGCGCCAGCAGCCCCCCATGGGGGCCCAAGGGAAGATCCTACGAGCAGTACTTC. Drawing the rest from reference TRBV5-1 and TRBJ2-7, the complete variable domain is KAGVTQTPRYLIKTRGQQVTLSCSPISGHRSVSWYQQTPGQGLQFLFEYFSETQRNKGNFPGRFSGRQFSNSRSEMNVSTLELGDSALYLCASSPPWGPKGRSYEQYFGPGTRLTVT.

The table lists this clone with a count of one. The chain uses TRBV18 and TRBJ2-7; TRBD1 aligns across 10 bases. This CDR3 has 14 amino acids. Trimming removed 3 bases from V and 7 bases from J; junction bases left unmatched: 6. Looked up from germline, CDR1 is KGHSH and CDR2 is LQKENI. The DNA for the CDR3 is TGTGCCAGCTCACCCTCGGGACAGGGGTTAGAGCAGTACTTC. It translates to CASSPSGQGLEQYF.